This TCR beta chain was documented in a study of cytomegalovirus exposure and HLA in healthy donors. Clones were sequenced by immunoSEQ multiplex PCR, and TCRdb holds only the in-frame ones, with some missing. The data contain roughly 300,000 clones, roughly 87% of them seen just once; the ten biggest clones take up approximately 1%. With 8 bases removed from V and 7 bases from J, the gap between germline ends came to 20 bases. The CDR3 has 15 amino acids. The germline V gene encodes CDR1 MNHNS and CDR2 SASEGT. The specimen was PBMCs. The clonotype comes from a woman aged 30 to 39 in good health and CMV-seropositive. The genes are TRBV6-1 and TRBJ2-2; D assignment may be TRBD1 or TRBD2 (5 bases each). CDR3 protein: CASHSGQGAFGELFF. As DNA, the CDR3 is TGTGCCAGCCATAGTGGGCAGGGAGCATTCGGGGAGCTGTTTTTT.